The 14 T cell receptor beta chains below all came from one sample that was sequenced in a study of cytomegalovirus exposure and HLA in healthy donors listed by TCRdb under 2017. Libraries were prepared through the immunoSEQ multiplex PCR assay. For the multiplex PCR, a mixture combining 60 forward primers for TCR Vbeta segments and 13 reverse primers for TCR Jbeta segments was used. TCRdb's version of the immuneACCESS table is confined to in-frame rearrangements and falls short of the full clone set. An unresolved V gene accounts for under half of the shortfall where checked; the remainder is of unknown origin. The sample includes around 170,000 clones, with over 60% observed a single time. The ten most abundant clones make up 1.5% of the sample. The source material was PBMCs. These receptor sequences come from a girl aged 10 to 17 in good health and CMV-seronegative.

The chain recombines TRBV19 with TRBJ2-3, with 7 positions matching TRBD1. Germline loops: CDR1 LNHDA, CDR2 SQIVND (reference sequence). The CDR3 contains 15 residues. J lost 2 bases, V lost 2 bases, and 4 bases had no gene match. CDR3 sequence: CASSIRDSLTDTQYF. CDR3 DNA: TGTGCCAGTAGTATACGGGACAGCCTCACAGATACGCAGTATTTT.

This rearrangement joins TRBV5-4 to TRBJ2-5, with a weak D call TRBD1 (6 bases). V lost 4 bases, J lost 2 bases, and 12 bases lay in between. Germline V CDR1 and CDR2: SGHNT, YYREEE (reference sequence). This CDR3 has 14 residues. The CDR3 DNA reads as TGTGCCAGCAGCACGACAGGACGACAAGAGACCCAGTACTTC. Encoded protein: CASSTTGRQETQYF. Using reference TRBV5-4 and TRBJ2-5 for the parts outside the CDR3, the full variable domain is ETGVTQSPTHLIKTRGQQVTLRCSSQSGHNTVSWYQQALGQGPQFIFQYYREEENGRGNFPPRFSGLQFPNYSSELNVNALELDDSALYLCASSTTGRQETQYFGPGTRLLVL.

V usage is TRBV2 and J usage is TRBJ1-6; D possibly corresponds to TRBD1 (5 bases). This CDR3 is built from 13 residues. Germline V gene lookup returns CDR1 SNHLY and CDR2 FYNNEI. Between the trimmed V and J ends, which lost 7 bases and 7 bases, there was a span of 11 bases. The CDR3 is CASMTARNSPLHF. CDR3 DNA: TGTGCCAGCATGACAGCGAGAAATTCACCCCTCCACTTT.

V is TRBV6-6 and J is TRBJ1-1, with 9 positions matching TRBD1. Losses at the gene ends were 6 bases for V and 1 base for J; bases not matched to a gene: 6. The CDR3 loop spans 15 amino acids. Germline V gives CDR1 MNHNY, CDR2 SVGAGI (reference sequence). The CDR3 sequence is CASSWGQGTNTEAFF. CDR3 sequence (DNA): TGTGCCAGCAGCTGGGGACAGGGCACGAACACTGAAGCTTTCTTT.

This clone was counted between two and nine times. The J gene is TRBJ1-1, the V gene TRBV18, with D possibly matching TRBD1 (5 bases). The CDR3 sequence is 13 residues long. The germline V and J ends were trimmed by 2 bases and 1 base, with 5 bases remaining between them. Looked up from germline, CDR1 is KGHSH and CDR2 is LQKENI. The CDR3 here is CASSPRGNTEAFF. The DNA for the CDR3 is TGTGCCAGCTCACCAAGGGGGAACACTGAAGCTTTCTTT. Based on the CDR3 plus reference TRBV18 and TRBJ1-1, the full variable domain is NAGVMQNPRHLVRRRGQEARLRCSPMKGHSHVYWYRQLPEEGLKFMVYLQKENIIDESGMPKERFSAEFPKEGPSILRIQQVVRGDSAAYFCASSPRGNTEAFFGQGTRLTVV.

This sequence joins TRBV11-2 and TRBJ1-5; D uncertain. Germline V lookup: CDR1 SGHAT, CDR2 FQNNGV. The ends were cut back, 4 bases at V and 2 bases at J, with 9 bases in the middle. The CDR3 contains 14 residues. CDR3 in amino acids: CASSSPRGNQPQHF. As DNA, the CDR3 is TGTGCCAGCAGCTCCCCGAGGGGCAATCAGCCCCAGCATTTT.

The chain employs TRBV5-1 and TRBJ1-4; the match to TRBD1 covers 8 bases. V dropped 8 bases and J dropped 8; count of bases not matched to a gene: 11. The CDR3 contains 14 residues. CDR1 and CDR2 (germline): SGHRS, YFSETQ. CDR3 amino acids: CARTGQAYWEKLFF. In DNA, the CDR3 is TGCGCCAGAACGGGACAGGCCTACTGGGAAAAACTGTTTTTT.

Only a few counts were recorded for this clone. The CDR3 protein is CASSRQVGPEQYF. DNA for the CDR3: TGCGCCAGCAGCCGACAGGTCGGCCCCGAGCAGTACTTC. The chain recombines TRBV4-1 with TRBJ2-7; the D gene is possibly TRBD1 (6 bases). V was pared by 4 bases and J by 6 bases, with 13 bases between. CDR3 length: 13 residues. Germline V gene data show CDR1 as MGHRA and CDR2 as YSYEKL.

The rearrangement uses TRBV9 and TRBJ1-2; TRBD1 is a possible D gene (5 bases). The germline CDR1 and CDR2 sequences are SGDLS and YYNGEE. Trimming removed 0 bases from V and 7 bases from J, with 7 bases in between. The CDR3 is 12 residues long. The CDR3 DNA is TGTGCCAGCAGCGTAGCCGGGGGTGGCTACACCTTC. This gives the protein CASSVAGGGYTF.

The V gene is TRBV6-5, the J gene TRBJ1-6; possibly TRBD1 for D (5 bases). The germline gives CDR1 MNHEY, CDR2 SVGAGI. V lost 7 bases and J 4 bases, leaving 14 bases between the germline ends. The CDR3 has 15 residues. The CDR3 loop reads CASNLRGDYNSPLHF. CDR3 bases: TGTGCCAGCAACCTTCGGGGGGATTATAATTCACCCCTCCACTTT.

This clone was seen only a few times. This sequence joins TRBV4-1 and TRBJ1-1; TRBD1 matches at 11 bases. The CDR3 totals 14 residues. V was clipped by 3 bases and J by 3 bases; unmatched bases: 0. CDR1 and CDR2 (germline): MGHRA, YSYEKL. CDR3 in amino acids: CASSQGQGDTEAFF. The CDR3 region has the DNA TGCGCCAGCAGCCAGGGACAGGGGGACACTGAAGCTTTCTTT.

The chain is built from TRBV2 and TRBJ1-2; a possible D gene is TRBD1 (5 bases). The CDR3 is made up of 13 amino acids. Looked up from germline, CDR1 is SNHLY and CDR2 is FYNNEI. Trimming removed 6 bases from V and 8 bases from J, with 16 bases in between. CDR3: CASRPQGYLGYTF. In nucleotides, the CDR3 is TGTGCCAGCAGACCTCAGGGTTACTTGGGCTACACCTTC. Full variable domain (missing parts from reference TRBV2 and TRBJ1-2): EPEVTQTPSHQVTQMGQEVILRCVPISNHLYFYWYRQILGQKVEFLVSFYNNEISEKSEIFDDQFSVERPDGSNFTLKIRSTKLEDSAMYFCASRPQGYLGYTFGSGTRLTVV.

The V call is TRBV9, the J call TRBJ1-2; 12 bases agree with TRBD1. V trimming: 4 bases; J trimming: 4 bases; junction bases outside the gene matches: 11. The CDR3 runs to 17 residues. The germline V gene encodes CDR1 SGDLS and CDR2 YYNGEE. The CDR3 sequence: CASSREGQGALSYGYTF. Written as DNA, the CDR3 is TGTGCCAGCAGCCGTGAGGGACAGGGGGCTTTAAGCTATGGCTACACCTTC.

This chain joins TRBV6-6 and TRBJ1-6; D is undetermined. Trimming left V 5 bases short and J 3 bases short, with 14 bases between. Germline V CDR1 and CDR2: MNHNY, SVGAGI (reference sequence). The CDR3 is 16 residues long. The CDR3 DNA is TGTGCCAGCAGTCGCCCTAGGCGGTACTATAATTCACCCCTCCACTTT. This sequence encodes CASSRPRRYYNSPLHF.